Listed here are 29 T cell receptor beta chains from one sample, sequenced in a study of blood T cell repertoires in COVID-19. Here immunoSEQ multiplex PCR was the method, and the copy in TCRdb shows in-frame clones only, minus some. The sample has fewer than 450,000 clones, under 95% seen once. The specimen was peripheral blood. The receptors originated from a woman between 18 and 30 years old who had recovered from COVID-19.

The chain couples TRBV15 to TRBJ2-5; D remains unclear. V was clipped by 1 base and J by 2 bases, with 2 bases between them. CDR3 length: 12 amino acids. Germline V gene lookup returns CDR1 LNHNV and CDR2 YYDKDF (reference sequence). This chain's CDR3 is CATSRAQETQYF. For the CDR3, the DNA is TGTGCCACCAGCAGAGCGCAAGAGACCCAGTACTTC.

The genes are TRBV12-3 or TRBV12-4 and TRBJ1-1, with D unclear. This CDR3 spans 12 amino acids. Trimming stripped 5 bases from V and 4 bases from J, with 8 bases between. CDR3 in amino acids: CASSGLSTEAFF. In DNA form, the CDR3 reads TGTGCCAGCAGTGGACTGAGCACTGAAGCTTTCTTT.

The genes are TRBV4-3 and TRBJ2-1; possibly TRBD2 for D (6 bases). The germline V gene encodes CDR1 LGHNA and CDR2 YSLEER. The germline V and J ends were trimmed by 5 bases and 7 bases, with 12 bases remaining between them. The CDR3 is 13 amino acids. CDR3 region: CASSEGLRNEQFF. As DNA, the CDR3 is TGCGCCAGCAGCGAGGGACTCCGGAATGAGCAGTTCTTC.

The rearrangement links TRBV11-3 to TRBJ2-3; 10 positions match TRBD2. CDR3 length: 16 amino acids. Looked up from germline, CDR1 is SGHNT and CDR2 is YENEEA. V trimming: 5 bases; J trimming: 5 bases; junction bases outside the gene matches: 10. CDR3 sequence: CASSPRLAGVIDTQYF. The CDR3 coding sequence is TGTGCCAGCAGCCCCCGTCTAGCGGGAGTCATAGATACGCAGTATTTT.

The J gene is TRBJ2-1, the V gene TRBV19, with a tentative D call TRBD1 (9 bases). The CDR3 has 21 residues. The germline CDR1 and CDR2 sequences are LNHDA and SQIVND (reference sequence). V was shortened by 6 bases and J by 4 bases, with 34 bases between the two germline ends. CDR3 bases: TGTGCCAGTAGACGTAATCCGGGACAGGGTGCTAGCGGGCTCTTATACAATGAGCAGTTCTTC. It yields the protein CASRRNPGQGASGLLYNEQFF. Full variable domain (outside the CDR3, taken from reference TRBV19 and TRBJ2-1): DGGITQSPKYLFRKEGQNVTLSCEQNLNHDAMYWYRQDPGQGLRLIYYSQIVNDFQKGDIAEGYSVSREKKESFPLTVTSAQKNPTAFYLCASRRNPGQGASGLLYNEQFFGPGTRLTVL.

The chain combines TRBV6-1 with TRBJ2-1, with D perhaps TRBD2 (5 bases). The CDR3 is made up of 12 amino acids. In germline, CDR1 is MNHNS, CDR2 SASEGT. The germline V and J ends were trimmed by 3 bases and 8 bases, with 8 bases remaining between them. CDR3 nucleotides: TGTGCCAGCAGTGAGGGGAGCCATGAGCAGTTCTTC. This codes for CASSEGSHEQFF.

This clone was observed once. This chain joins TRBV6-5 and TRBJ2-3; D gene ambiguous. The V end lost 6 bases, the J end lost 4 bases, and 14 bases lay between the germline ends. CDR1 is MNHEY and CDR2 is SVGAGI in the germline V gene. The CDR3 totals 14 residues. CDR3 amino acids: CASRRQAYADTQYF. The DNA for the CDR3 is TGTGCCAGCAGAAGGCAGGCCTACGCAGATACGCAGTATTTT.

This chain links TRBV10-3 with TRBJ1-2, with a weak D call TRBD1 (5 bases). Trimming shortened V by 3 bases and J by 0 bases, and 8 bases separated the two germline ends. CDR1 and CDR2 (germline): ENHRY, SYGVKD. This CDR3 contains 14 residues. CDR3 region: CAISEGAANYGYTF. CDR3 in DNA: TGTGCCATCAGTGAAGGGGCAGCTAACTATGGCTACACCTTC.

This clone was seen a handful of times. The chain combines TRBV10-3 with TRBJ2-3; TRBD2 agrees at 7 bases. The V segment lost 6 bases and the J segment 6 bases; nucleotides outside the gene matches: 6. This CDR3 region has 13 residues. Germline V CDR1 and CDR2: ENHRY, SYGVKD. As DNA, the CDR3 is TGTGCCATCAGAGGCGGGAGCGCGGATACGCAGTATTTT. It codes for CAIRGGSADTQYF.

CDR3 amino acids: CASSLWVDRVTEAFF. As DNA, the CDR3 is TGCGCCAGCAGCTTGTGGGTCGACAGGGTCACTGAAGCTTTCTTT. The V call is TRBV5-1, the J call TRBJ1-1; 7 bases fit TRBD1. The germline V gene has CDR1 SGHRS and CDR2 YFSETQ. The V gene end was trimmed by 1 base and the J gene end by 4 bases; junction bases not matched to a gene: 7. The CDR3 loop spans 15 amino acids.

This rearrangement joins TRBV14 to TRBJ2-2; the D gene is possibly TRBD1 (5 bases). Trimming took 0 bases from V and 7 from J, leaving 21 bases between them. The V gene's germline CDR1 is SGHDN and CDR2 FVKESK. CDR3 length: 18 residues. The CDR3 loop is CASSQDTPRQGISGELFF. DNA for the CDR3: TGTGCCAGCAGCCAAGATACACCTCGGCAGGGAATAAGCGGGGAGCTGTTTTTT.

The chain couples TRBV18 to TRBJ1-6; D may be TRBD1 (5 bases). The CDR3 loop spans 18 amino acids. Trimming cost V 2 bases and J 0 bases, with 14 bases left between them. Looked up from germline, CDR1 is KGHSH and CDR2 is LQKENI. The CDR3 sequence: CASSPLRQTSSYNSPLHF. In nucleotides, the CDR3 is TGTGCCAGCTCACCATTACGACAGACGAGCTCCTATAATTCACCCCTCCACTTT.

This chain connects TRBV11-2 to TRBJ2-7; D remains unclear. Trimming cost V 4 bases and J 2 bases, with 12 bases left between them. CDR1 SGHAT and CDR2 FQNNGV come from the germline V gene. The CDR3 covers 14 residues. As DNA, the CDR3 is TGTGCCAGCAGCTCACAATATACAGCCTACGAGCAGTACGTC. This gives the protein CASSSQYTAYEQYV.

CDR3 region: CASRTSGSSYEQYV. CDR3 coding DNA: TGTGCCAGCAGGACTAGCGGGAGCTCCTACGAGCAGTACGTC. V usage is TRBV6-5 and J usage is TRBJ2-7, with TRBD2 matching 12 bases. Per germline, CDR1 MNHEY and CDR2 SVGAGI. The CDR3 covers 14 residues. V shed 6 bases, J shed 0 bases, and the junction held 0 bases outside the gene matches.

CDR3 sequence: CASSSRQGLVTEAFF. The DNA of the CDR3 is TGTGCCAGCAGCTCCCGCCAGGGCCTAGTAACTGAAGCTTTCTTT. This sequence joins TRBV7-8 and TRBJ1-1; D perhaps matches TRBD1 (5 bases). The ends were cut back, 4 bases at V and 5 bases at J, with 17 bases in the middle. The length of the CDR3 is 15 residues. The germline CDR1 and CDR2 sequences are SGHVS and FQNEAQ.

J is TRBJ1-1 and V is TRBV6-2 or TRBV6-3; 8 positions match TRBD1. The V gene's germline CDR1 is MNHEY and CDR2 SVGEGT. The CDR3 is made up of 15 amino acids. With V trimmed by 4 bases and J by 4 bases, 8 bases remained unmatched. This CDR3 reads CASSSSGGLGTEAFF. The CDR3 nucleotides read TGTGCCAGCAGTTCATCAGGGGGCTTGGGCACTGAAGCTTTCTTT.

Only one count was recorded for this clone. The chain joins TRBV5-5 to TRBJ2-1; TRBD2 agrees at 11 bases. The CDR3 extends over 16 amino acids. CDR1 is SGHKS, CDR2 YYEKEE, per germline (reference sequence). The trim removed 3 bases at V and 9 bases at J, leaving 11 bases unmatched. The CDR3: CASSSETSGIFGEQFF. CDR3 DNA: TGTGCCAGCAGCTCGGAGACTAGCGGGATCTTCGGTGAGCAGTTCTTC.

The V call is TRBV7-2, the J call TRBJ2-1; a possible D gene is TRBD2 (5 bases). There are 15 residues in the CDR3. CDR1 is SGHTA, CDR2 FQGNSA, per germline. Trimming pared 3 bases from V and 5 bases from J, leaving 14 bases between. The CDR3 loop reads CASSFGLDGDNEQFF. CDR3 sequence (DNA): TGTGCCAGCAGCTTTGGGCTCGACGGGGACAATGAGCAGTTCTTC.

The V gene is TRBV18, the J gene TRBJ1-4; D is undetermined. The ends were cut back, 3 bases at V and 11 bases at J, with 19 bases in the middle. CDR1 KGHSH and CDR2 LQKENI come from the germline V gene. The CDR3 is 15 residues long. CDR3 nucleotide sequence: TGTGCCAGCTCACCGAGAGCGACACCTAGCGGGAAACTGTTTTTT. This translates into CASSPRATPSGKLFF.

This clone was observed a handful of times. V usage is TRBV5-1 and J usage is TRBJ1-6; 7 bases fit TRBD1. Germline V gives CDR1 SGHRS, CDR2 YFSETQ. The CDR3 runs to 14 residues. V lost 4 bases to trimming and J lost 8 bases; unmatched junction nucleotides: 6. CDR3 in DNA: TGCGCCAGCAGCCTCCGGGACAGAGATTCACCCCTCCACTTT. Translation gives CASSLRDRDSPLHF.

The rearrangement links TRBV6-6 to TRBJ1-2; TRBD1 matches at 9 bases. CDR3 size: 14 residues. CDR1 MNHNY and CDR2 SVGAGI come from the germline V gene (reference sequence). V was pared by 6 bases and J by 8 bases, with 10 bases of the junction left unmatched. The CDR3 DNA is TGTGCCAGCAGACCTACGGACAGGGGAGAAGGCTACACCTTC. This translates into CASRPTDRGEGYTF.

This clone showed up just once. The chain joins TRBV29-1 to TRBJ2-7, with 7 bases identical to TRBD1. The germline gives CDR1 SQVTM, CDR2 ANQGSEA. The CDR3 contains 10 residues. The CDR3 reads CRKQGYEQYV. CDR3 coding DNA: TGCAGGAAACAGGGGTACGAGCAGTACGTC.

The CDR3 protein is CATSDTTGKDYGYTF. For the CDR3, the DNA is TGTGCCACCAGTGATACGACAGGGAAAGACTATGGCTACACCTTC. V and J are TRBV24-1 and TRBJ1-2; 7 positions match TRBD1. Germline-derived CDR1 and CDR2 are KGHDR and SFDVKD. Trimming took 3 bases from V and 3 from J; bases not matched to a gene: 6. CDR3 length: 15 amino acids.

The J gene is TRBJ2-2, the V gene TRBV19; TRBD2 aligns across 10 bases. Trimming at V came to 5 bases and at J to 6 bases, leaving 6 bases not matched to a gene. CDR3 length: 15 amino acids. Germline V gene lookup returns CDR1 LNHDA and CDR2 SQIVND (reference sequence). CDR3 sequence (DNA): TGTGCCAGTAGTGTTCAAGGGACTAGCGCCGGGGAGCTGTTTTTT. Its translation: CASSVQGTSAGELFF.

This clone occurred once. The rearrangement uses TRBV30 and TRBJ1-2; perhaps TRBD1 as D (5 bases). The CDR3 loop spans 13 amino acids. Trimming shortened V by 2 bases and J by 3 bases, and 10 bases separated the two germline ends. Looked up from germline, CDR1 is GTSNPN and CDR2 is SVGIG (reference sequence). The CDR3 coding sequence is TGTGCCTGGAGTCCCGACAGAGACTATGGCTACACCTTC. Translating it yields CAWSPDRDYGYTF.

On this clone: The sample carries other DNA sequences with the same CDR3. The chain uses TRBV9 and TRBJ2-1; no clear D gene. V gave up 0 bases and J gave up 4 bases, with 5 bases separating them. Germline-derived CDR1 and CDR2 are SGDLS and YYNGEE. The CDR3 extends over 13 amino acids. The CDR3, as DNA: TGTGCCAGCAGCGTAGCCGGGTACAATGAGCAGTTCTTC. Translated, it gives CASSVAGYNEQFF.

This chain links TRBV7-9 with TRBJ1-4; possibly TRBD1 for D (5 bases). Trimming left V 5 bases short and J 7 bases short, with 17 bases between. There are 15 residues in the CDR3. Germline lookup yields CDR1 SEHNR and CDR2 FQNEAQ (reference sequence). The DNA of the CDR3 is TGTGCCAGCAGCGAAGTGTGGGGGGGAGTTGAAAAACTGTTTTTT. Translation gives CASSEVWGGVEKLFF.

The gene calls are TRBV7-2 and TRBJ1-6, with D tentatively TRBD1 (5 bases). The V gene lost 1 base and the J gene lost 6 bases, with 19 bases spanning the gap. Germline CDR1 and CDR2: SGHTA and FQGNSA. CDR3 length: 18 amino acids. CDR3 nucleotides: TGTGCCAGCAGCTTAGTTCAAGTTTCCCGGGGGTTTAATTCACCCCTCCACTTT. Its protein product is CASSLVQVSRGFNSPLHF.

This chain connects TRBV2 to TRBJ2-3; 8 nucleotides agree with TRBD2. Trimming removed 4 bases from V and 4 bases from J; junction bases left unmatched: 16. The CDR3 consists of 18 residues. Germline V CDR1 and CDR2: SNHLY, FYNNEI. The CDR3 nucleotides are TGTGCCAGCAGTGGTAAATGGGGTAGCGGGACGGAGGCAGATACGCAGTATTTT. This encodes CASSGKWGSGTEADTQYF.